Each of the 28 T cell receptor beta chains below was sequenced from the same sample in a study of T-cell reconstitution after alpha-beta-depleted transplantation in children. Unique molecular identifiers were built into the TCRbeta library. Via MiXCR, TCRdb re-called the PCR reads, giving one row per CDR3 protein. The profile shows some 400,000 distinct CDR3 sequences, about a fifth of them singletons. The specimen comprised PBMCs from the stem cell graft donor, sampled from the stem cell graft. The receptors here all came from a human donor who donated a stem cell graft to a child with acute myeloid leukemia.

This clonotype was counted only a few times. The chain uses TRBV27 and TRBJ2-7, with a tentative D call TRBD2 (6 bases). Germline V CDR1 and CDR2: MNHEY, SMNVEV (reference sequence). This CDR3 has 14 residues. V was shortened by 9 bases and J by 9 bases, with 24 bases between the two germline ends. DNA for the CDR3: TGTGCCAGTAGTCCGGCGGGGCCCGCTGGCGGGCAGTACTTC. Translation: CASSPAGPAGGQYF.

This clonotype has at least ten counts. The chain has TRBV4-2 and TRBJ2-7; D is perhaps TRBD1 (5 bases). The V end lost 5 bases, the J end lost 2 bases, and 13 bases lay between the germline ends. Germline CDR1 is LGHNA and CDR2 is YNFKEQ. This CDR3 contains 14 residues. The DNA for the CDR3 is TGTGCCAGCAGCACGTCAGACAGAGCCTACGAGCAGTACTTC. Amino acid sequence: CASSTSDRAYEQYF.

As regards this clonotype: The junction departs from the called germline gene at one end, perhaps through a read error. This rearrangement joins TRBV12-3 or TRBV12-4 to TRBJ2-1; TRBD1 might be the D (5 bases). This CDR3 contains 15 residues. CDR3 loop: CASSIVDKSYYEQFF. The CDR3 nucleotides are TGTGCCAGCAGCATAGTGGACAAATCCTACTATGAGCAGTTCTTC.

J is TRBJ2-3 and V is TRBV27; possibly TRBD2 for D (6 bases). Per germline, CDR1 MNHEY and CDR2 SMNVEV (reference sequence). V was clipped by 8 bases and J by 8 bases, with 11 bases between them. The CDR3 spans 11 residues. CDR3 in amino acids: CASRLGGTQYF. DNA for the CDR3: TGTGCCAGCCGATTGGGGGGTACGCAGTATTTT.

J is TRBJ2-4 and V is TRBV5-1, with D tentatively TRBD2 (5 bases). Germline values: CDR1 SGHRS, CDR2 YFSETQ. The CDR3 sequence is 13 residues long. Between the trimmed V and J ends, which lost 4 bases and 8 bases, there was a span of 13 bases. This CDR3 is CASSGGSVDIQYF. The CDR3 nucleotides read TGCGCCAGCAGCGGTGGGAGCGTGGACATTCAGTACTTC. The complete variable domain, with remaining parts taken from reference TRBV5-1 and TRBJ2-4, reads KAGVTQTPRYLIKTRGQQVTLSCSPISGHRSVSWYQQTPGQGLQFLFEYFSETQRNKGNFPGRFSGRQFSNSRSEMNVSTLELGDSALYLCASSGGSVDIQYFGAGTRLSVL.

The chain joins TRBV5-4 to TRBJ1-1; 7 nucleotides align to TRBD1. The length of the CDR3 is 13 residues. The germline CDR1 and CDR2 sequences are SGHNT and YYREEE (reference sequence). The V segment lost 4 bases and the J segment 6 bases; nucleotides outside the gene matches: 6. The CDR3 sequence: CASSEFGQAEAFF. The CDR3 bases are TGTGCCAGCAGCGAATTTGGACAGGCTGAAGCTTTCTTT. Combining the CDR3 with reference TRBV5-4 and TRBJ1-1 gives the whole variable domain ETGVTQSPTHLIKTRGQQVTLRCSSQSGHNTVSWYQQALGQGPQFIFQYYREEENGRGNFPPRFSGLQFPNYSSELNVNALELDDSALYLCASSEFGQAEAFFGQGTRLTVV.

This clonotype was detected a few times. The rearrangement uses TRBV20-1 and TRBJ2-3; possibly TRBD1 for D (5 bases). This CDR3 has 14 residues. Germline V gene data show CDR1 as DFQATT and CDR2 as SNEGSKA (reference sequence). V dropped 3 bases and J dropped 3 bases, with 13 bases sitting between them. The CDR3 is CSARSRVETDTQYF. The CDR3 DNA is TGCAGTGCTAGGTCCAGGGTGGAAACAGATACGCAGTATTTT.

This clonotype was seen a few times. The CDR3: CASRKLAGANEQFF. The CDR3 nucleotides are TGTGCCAGCAGAAAACTAGCGGGGGCCAATGAGCAGTTCTTC. The chain carries TRBV28 and TRBJ2-1; 11 bases match TRBD2. The CDR3 contains 14 residues. Germline CDR1 and CDR2: MDHEN and SYDVKM. The junction had 4 bases not matched to a gene; V was cut back by 6 bases and J by 6 bases.

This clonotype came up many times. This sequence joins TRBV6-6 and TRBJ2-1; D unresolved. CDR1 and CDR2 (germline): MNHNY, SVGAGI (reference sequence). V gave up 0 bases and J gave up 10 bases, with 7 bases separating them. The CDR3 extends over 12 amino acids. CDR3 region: CASSYSPDEQFF. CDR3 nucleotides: TGTGCCAGCAGTTACTCGCCGGACGAGCAGTTCTTC.

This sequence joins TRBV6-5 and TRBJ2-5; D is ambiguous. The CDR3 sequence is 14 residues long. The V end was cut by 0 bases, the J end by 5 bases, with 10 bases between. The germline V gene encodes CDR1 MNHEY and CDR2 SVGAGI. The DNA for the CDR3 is TGTGCCAGCAGTTACTCGCAAGGGTCGGAGACCCAGTACTTC. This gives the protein CASSYSQGSETQYF.

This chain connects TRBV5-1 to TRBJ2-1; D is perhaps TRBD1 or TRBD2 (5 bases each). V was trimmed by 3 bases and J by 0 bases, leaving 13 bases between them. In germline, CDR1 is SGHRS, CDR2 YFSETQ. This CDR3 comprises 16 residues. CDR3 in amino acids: CASSSGWTSSYNEQFF. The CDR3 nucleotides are TGCGCCAGCAGCTCGGGGTGGACAAGCTCCTACAATGAGCAGTTCTTC.

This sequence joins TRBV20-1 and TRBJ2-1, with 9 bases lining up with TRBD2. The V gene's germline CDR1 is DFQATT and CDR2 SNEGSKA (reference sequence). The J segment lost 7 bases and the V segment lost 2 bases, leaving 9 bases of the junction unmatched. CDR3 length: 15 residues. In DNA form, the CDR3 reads TGCAGTGCTAGATCCCCTAGCGGGATATGGAATGAGCAGTTCTTC. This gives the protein CSARSPSGIWNEQFF.

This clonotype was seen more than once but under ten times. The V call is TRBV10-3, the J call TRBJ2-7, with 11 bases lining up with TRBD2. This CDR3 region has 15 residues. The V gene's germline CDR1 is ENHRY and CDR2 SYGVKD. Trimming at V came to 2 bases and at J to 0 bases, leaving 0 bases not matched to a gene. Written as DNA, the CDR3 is TGTGCCATCAGTGAGACTAGCGGGAGCTCCTACGAGCAGTACTTC. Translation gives CAISETSGSSYEQYF.

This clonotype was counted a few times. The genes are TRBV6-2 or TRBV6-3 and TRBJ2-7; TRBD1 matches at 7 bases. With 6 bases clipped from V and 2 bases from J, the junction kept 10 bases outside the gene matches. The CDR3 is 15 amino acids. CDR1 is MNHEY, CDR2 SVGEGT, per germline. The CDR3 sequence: CASSNPGQITYEQYF. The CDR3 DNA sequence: TGTGCCAGCAGCAACCCGGGACAGATTACCTACGAGCAGTACTTC.

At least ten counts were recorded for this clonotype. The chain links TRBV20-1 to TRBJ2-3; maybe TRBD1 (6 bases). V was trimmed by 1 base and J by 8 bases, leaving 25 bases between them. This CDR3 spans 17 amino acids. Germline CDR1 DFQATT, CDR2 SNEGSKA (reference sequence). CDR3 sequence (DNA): TGCAGTGCTAGAGGGGACACGTTCTTTCCCCAGGCTTTTACGCAGTATTTT. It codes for CSARGDTFFPQAFTQYF.

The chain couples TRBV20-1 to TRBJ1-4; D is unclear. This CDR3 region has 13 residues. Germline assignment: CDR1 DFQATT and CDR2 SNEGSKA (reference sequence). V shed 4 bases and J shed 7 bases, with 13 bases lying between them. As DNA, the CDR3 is TGCAGTGCTAAGACGGGATGGGGTGAAAAACTGTTTTTT. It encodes CSAKTGWGEKLFF.

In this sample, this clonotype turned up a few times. The CDR3 loop is CASSYGGGTEAFF. As DNA, the CDR3 is TGTGCCAGCAGCTACGGGGGAGGCACTGAAGCTTTCTTT. This chain connects TRBV5-6 to TRBJ1-1, with TRBD1 as a possible D gene (5 bases). The V end lost 3 bases, the J end lost 4 bases, and 10 bases lay between the germline ends. The germline CDR1 and CDR2 sequences are SGHDT and YYEEEE. This CDR3 has 13 amino acids.

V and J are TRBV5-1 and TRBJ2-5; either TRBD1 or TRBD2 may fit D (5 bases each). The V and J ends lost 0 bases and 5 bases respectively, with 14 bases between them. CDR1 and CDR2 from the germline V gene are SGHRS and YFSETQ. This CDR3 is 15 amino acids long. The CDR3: CASSLDGASRETQYF. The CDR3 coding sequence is TGCGCCAGCAGCTTGGATGGGGCTAGCCGGGAGACCCAGTACTTC.

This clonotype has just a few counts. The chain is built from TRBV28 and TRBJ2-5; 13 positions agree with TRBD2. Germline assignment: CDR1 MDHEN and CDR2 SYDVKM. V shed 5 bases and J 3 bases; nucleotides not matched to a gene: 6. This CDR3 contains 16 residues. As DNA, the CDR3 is TGTGCCAGCAGTGCCCGACTAGCGGGAGGCAAAGAGACCCAGTACTTC. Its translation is CASSARLAGGKETQYF.

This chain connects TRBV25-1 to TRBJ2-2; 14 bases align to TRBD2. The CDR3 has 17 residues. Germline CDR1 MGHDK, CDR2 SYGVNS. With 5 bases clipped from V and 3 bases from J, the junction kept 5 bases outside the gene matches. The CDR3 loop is CASSKGLAGADTGELFF. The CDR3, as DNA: TGTGCCAGCAGTAAGGGACTAGCGGGAGCCGACACCGGGGAGCTGTTTTTT.

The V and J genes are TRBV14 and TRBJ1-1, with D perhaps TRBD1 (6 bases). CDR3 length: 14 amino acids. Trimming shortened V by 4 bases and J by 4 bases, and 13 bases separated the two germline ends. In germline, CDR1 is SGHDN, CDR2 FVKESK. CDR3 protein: CASSRLGGSTEAFF. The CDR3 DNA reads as TGTGCCAGCAGCCGTCTTGGGGGCAGCACTGAAGCTTTCTTT. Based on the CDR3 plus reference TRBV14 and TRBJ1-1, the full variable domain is EAGVTQFPSHSVIEKGQTVTLRCDPISGHDNLYWYRRVMGKEIKFLLHFVKESKQDESGMPNNRFLAERTGGTYSTLKVQPAELEDSGVYFCASSRLGGSTEAFFGQGTRLTVV.

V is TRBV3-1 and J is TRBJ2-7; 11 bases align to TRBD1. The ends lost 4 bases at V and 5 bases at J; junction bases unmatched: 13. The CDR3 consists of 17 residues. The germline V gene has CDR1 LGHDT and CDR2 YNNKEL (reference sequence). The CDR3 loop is CASSPVAVGQGAHEQYF. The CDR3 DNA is TGTGCCAGCAGCCCTGTTGCAGTCGGACAGGGGGCCCACGAGCAGTACTTC.

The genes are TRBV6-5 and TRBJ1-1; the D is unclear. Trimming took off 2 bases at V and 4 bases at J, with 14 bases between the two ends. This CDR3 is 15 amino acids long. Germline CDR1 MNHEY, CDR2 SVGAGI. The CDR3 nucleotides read TGTGCCAGCAGTTACGGGAGCGGAACCTTCACTGAAGCTTTCTTT. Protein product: CASSYGSGTFTEAFF.

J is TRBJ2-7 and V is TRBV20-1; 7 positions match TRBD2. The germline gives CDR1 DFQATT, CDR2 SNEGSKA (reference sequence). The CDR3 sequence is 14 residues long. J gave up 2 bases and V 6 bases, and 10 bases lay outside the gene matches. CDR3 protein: CSANPPGTTYEQYF. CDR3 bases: TGCAGTGCCAATCCACCCGGGACTACCTACGAGCAGTACTTC.

The CDR3 region has the DNA TGTGCCAGCAGCAATCCTGGGACTAGCGGGAGTGGGGAGACCCAGTACTTC. It translates to CASSNPGTSGSGETQYF. The rearrangement links TRBV21-1 to TRBJ2-5; the DNA was not used to check the table's D call, TRBD2. TRBV21-1 corresponds to a pseudogene. The CDR3 has 17 residues.

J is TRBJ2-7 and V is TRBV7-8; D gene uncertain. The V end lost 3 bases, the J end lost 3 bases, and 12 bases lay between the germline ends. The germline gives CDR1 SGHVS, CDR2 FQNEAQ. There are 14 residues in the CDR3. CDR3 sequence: CASSFSPSNYEQYF. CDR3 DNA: TGTGCCAGCAGCTTTTCCCCCTCAAACTACGAGCAGTACTTC.

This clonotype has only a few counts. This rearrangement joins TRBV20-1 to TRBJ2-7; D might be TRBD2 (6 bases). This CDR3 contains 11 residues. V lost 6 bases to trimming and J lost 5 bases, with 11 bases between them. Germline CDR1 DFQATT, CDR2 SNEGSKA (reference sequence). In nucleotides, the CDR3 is TGCAGTGCCTCGGGGGTCAACGAGCAGTACTTC. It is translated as CSASGVNEQYF.

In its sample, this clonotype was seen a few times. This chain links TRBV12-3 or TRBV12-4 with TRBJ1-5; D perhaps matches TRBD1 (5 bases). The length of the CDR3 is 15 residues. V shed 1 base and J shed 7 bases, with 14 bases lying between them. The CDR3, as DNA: TGTGCCAGCAGTTTAGTGGGGGGACTAGGGCAGCCCCAGCATTTT. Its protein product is CASSLVGGLGQPQHF.